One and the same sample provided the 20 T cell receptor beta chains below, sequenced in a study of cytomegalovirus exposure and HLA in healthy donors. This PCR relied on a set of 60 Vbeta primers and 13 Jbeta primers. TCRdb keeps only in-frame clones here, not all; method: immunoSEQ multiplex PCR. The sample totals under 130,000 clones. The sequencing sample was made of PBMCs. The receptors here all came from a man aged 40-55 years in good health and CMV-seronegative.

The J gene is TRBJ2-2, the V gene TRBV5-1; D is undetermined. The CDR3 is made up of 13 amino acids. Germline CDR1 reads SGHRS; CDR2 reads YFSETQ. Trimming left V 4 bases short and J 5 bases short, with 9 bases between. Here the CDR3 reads CASSTPGTGELFF. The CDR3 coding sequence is TGCGCCAGCAGCACTCCCGGGACCGGGGAGCTGTTTTTT.

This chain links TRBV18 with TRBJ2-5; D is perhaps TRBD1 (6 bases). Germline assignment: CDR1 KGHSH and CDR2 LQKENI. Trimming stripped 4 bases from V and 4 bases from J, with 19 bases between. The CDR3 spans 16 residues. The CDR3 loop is CASSLNRNRGGETQYF. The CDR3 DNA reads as TGTGCCAGCTCACTAAACCGAAATCGAGGGGGAGAGACCCAGTACTTC.

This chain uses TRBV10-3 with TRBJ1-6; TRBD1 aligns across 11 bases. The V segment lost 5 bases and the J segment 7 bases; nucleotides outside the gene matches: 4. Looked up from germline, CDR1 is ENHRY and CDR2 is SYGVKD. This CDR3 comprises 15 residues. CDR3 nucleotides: TGTGCCATCAGTTCCAGGACAGGGGGCAATTCACCCCTCCACTTT. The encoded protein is CAISSRTGGNSPLHF.

As DNA, the CDR3 is TGTGCCAGCAGTGCTAGACAGGGGATGAACACTGAAGCTTTCTTT. Its translation is CASSARQGMNTEAFF. V is TRBV6-1 and J is TRBJ1-1, with 8 nucleotides matching TRBD1. The length of the CDR3 is 15 residues. Germline CDR1 MNHNS, CDR2 SASEGT. V shed 4 bases, J shed 0 bases, and the junction held 4 bases outside the gene matches.

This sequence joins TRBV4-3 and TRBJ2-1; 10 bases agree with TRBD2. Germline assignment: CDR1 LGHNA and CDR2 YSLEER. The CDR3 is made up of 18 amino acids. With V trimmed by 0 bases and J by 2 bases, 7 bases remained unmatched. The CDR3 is CASSQEASGRGAYNEQFF. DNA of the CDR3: TGCGCCAGCAGCCAAGAGGCTAGCGGGAGAGGAGCCTACAATGAGCAGTTCTTC.

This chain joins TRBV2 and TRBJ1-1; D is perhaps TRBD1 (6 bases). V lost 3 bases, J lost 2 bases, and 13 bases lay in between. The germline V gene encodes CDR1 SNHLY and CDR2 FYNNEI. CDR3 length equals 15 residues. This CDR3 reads CASSDPGTLNTEAFF. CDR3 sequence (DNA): TGTGCCAGCAGTGATCCCGGGACACTCAACACTGAAGCTTTCTTT.

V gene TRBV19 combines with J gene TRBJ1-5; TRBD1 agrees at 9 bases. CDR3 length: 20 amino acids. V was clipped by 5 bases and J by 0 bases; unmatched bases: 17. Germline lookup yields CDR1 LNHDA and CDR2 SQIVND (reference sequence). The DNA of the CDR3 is TGTGCCAGTAGTCCCCCGGGACAGGGAGCTTCCAACCATAGCAATCAGCCCCAGCATTTT. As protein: CASSPPGQGASNHSNQPQHF.

CDR3 bases: TGCGCCAGCCGGACTAGCGGGAGGGCCGCGTCGATAAACGGGGAGCTGTTTTTT. It translates to CASRTSGRAASINGELFF. The V call is TRBV5-1, the J call TRBJ2-2; 15 positions agree with TRBD2. Trimming removed 7 bases from V and 7 bases from J; junction bases left unmatched: 14. The CDR3 contains 18 residues. Germline CDR1 reads SGHRS; CDR2 reads YFSETQ.

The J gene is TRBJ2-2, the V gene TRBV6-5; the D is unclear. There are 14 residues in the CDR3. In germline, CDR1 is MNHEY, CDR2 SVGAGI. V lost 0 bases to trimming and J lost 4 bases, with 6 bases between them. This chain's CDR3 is CASSYSQATGELFF. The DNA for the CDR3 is TGTGCCAGCAGTTACTCGCAGGCCACCGGGGAGCTGTTTTTT.

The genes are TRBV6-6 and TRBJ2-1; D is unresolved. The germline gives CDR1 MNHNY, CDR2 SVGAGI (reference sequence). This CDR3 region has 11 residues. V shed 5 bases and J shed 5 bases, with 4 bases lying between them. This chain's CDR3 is CASSLDNEQFF. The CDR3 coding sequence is TGTGCCAGCAGTCTCGACAATGAGCAGTTCTTC.

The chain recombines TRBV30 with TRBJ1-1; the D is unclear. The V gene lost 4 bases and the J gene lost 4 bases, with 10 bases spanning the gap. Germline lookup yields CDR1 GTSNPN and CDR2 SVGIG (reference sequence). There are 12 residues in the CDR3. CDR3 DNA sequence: TGTGCCTGGACTCCGGGGAGCACTGAAGCTTTCTTT. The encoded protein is CAWTPGSTEAFF.

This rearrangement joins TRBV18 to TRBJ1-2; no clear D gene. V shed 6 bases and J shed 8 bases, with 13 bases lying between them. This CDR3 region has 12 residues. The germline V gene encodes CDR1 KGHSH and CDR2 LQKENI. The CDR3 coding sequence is TGTGCCAGCTCCCCCTCGGGTGAAGGCTACACCTTC. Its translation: CASSPSGEGYTF.

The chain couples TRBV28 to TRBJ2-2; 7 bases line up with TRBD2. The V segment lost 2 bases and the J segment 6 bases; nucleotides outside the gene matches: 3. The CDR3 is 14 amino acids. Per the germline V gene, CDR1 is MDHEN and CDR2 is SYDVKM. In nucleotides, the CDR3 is TGTGCCAGCAGTTTAGGAGGGAGGGCCGGGGAGCTGTTTTTT. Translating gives CASSLGGRAGELFF.

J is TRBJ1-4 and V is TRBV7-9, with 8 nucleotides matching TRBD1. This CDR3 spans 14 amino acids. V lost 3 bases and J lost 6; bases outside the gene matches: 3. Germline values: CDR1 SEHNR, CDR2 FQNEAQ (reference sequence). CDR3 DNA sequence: TGTGCCAGCAGCTTTCAGGACAGGGATGAAAAACTGTTTTTT. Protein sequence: CASSFQDRDEKLFF.

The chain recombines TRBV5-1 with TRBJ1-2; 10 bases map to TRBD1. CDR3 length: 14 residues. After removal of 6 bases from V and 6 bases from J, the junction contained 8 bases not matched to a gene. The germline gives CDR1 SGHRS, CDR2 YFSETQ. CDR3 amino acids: CASTSDRGSNGYTF. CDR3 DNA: TGCGCCAGCACCTCGGACAGGGGGTCAAATGGCTACACCTTC.

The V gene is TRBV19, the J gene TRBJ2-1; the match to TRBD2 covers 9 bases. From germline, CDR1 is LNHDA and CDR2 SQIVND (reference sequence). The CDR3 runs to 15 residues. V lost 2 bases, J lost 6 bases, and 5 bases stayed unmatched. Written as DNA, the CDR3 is TGTGCCAGTAGTATAATTAGCGGGGGAATCAATGAGCAGTTCTTC. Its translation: CASSIISGGINEQFF.

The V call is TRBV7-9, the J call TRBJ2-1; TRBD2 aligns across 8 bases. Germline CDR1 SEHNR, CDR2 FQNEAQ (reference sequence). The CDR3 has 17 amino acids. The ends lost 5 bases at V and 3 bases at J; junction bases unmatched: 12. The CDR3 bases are TGTGCCAGCAGCCCGGGAGGGGGGCTGAGGCTCTACAATGAGCAGTTCTTC. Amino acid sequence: CASSPGGGLRLYNEQFF.

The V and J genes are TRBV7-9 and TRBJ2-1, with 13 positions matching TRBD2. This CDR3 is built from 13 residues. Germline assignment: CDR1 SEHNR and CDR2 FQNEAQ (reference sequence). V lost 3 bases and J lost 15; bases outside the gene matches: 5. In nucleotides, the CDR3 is TGTGCCAGCAGCTTTGGACTAGCGGGAGCTTGGTTCTTC. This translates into CASSFGLAGAWFF.

CDR3 protein: CASTLTGNTEAFF. CDR3 DNA: TGTGCCAGCACTCTCACAGGGAACACTGAAGCTTTCTTT. This chain uses TRBV2 with TRBJ1-1, with TRBD1 as a possible D gene (5 bases). Germline loops: CDR1 SNHLY, CDR2 FYNNEI. There are 13 residues in the CDR3. Trimming removed 7 bases at V and 1 base at J, with 10 bases between.

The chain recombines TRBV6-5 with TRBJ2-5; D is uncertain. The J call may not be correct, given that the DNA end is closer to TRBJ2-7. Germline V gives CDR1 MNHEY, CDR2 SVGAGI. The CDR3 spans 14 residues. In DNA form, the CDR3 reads TGTGCCAGCAGAACTCGTCTAGGAGTAGGCGAGCAGTACTTC. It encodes CASRTRLGVGEQYF.